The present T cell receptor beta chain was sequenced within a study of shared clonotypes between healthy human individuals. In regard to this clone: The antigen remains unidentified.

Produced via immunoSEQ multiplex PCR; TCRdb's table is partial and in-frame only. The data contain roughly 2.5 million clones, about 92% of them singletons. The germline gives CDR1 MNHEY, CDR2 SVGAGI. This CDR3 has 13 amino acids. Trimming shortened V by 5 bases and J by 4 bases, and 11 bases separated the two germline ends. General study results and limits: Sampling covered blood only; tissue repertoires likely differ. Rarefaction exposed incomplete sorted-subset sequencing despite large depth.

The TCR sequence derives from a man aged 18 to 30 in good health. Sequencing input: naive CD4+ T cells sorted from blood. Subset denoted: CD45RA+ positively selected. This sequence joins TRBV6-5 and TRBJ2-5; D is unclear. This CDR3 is CASSPFTRETQYF. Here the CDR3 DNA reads TGTGCCAGCAGTCCCTTCACCCGAGAGACCCAGTACTTC.